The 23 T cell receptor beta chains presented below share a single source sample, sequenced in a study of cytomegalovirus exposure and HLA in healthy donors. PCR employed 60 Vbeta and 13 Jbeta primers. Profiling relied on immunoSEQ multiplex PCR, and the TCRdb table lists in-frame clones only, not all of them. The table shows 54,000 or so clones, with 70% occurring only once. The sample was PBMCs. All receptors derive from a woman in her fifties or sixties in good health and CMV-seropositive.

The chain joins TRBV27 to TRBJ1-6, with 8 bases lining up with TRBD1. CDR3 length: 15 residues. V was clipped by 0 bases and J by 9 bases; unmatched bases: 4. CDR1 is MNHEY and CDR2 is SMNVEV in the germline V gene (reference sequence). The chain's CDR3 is CASSLSLTGGSPLHF. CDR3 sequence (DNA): TGTGCCAGCAGTTTATCACTCACAGGGGGTTCACCCCTCCACTTT.

The CDR3: CASSLSLPGRYEQYF. DNA for the CDR3: TGCGCCAGCAGCTTGTCTCTTCCAGGGAGGTACGAGCAGTACTTC. V usage is TRBV5-1 and J usage is TRBJ2-7; D possibly corresponds to TRBD2 (6 bases). Deletions cut 1 base from V and 4 bases from J, with 15 bases between. The CDR3 totals 15 residues. Germline loops: CDR1 SGHRS, CDR2 YFSETQ.

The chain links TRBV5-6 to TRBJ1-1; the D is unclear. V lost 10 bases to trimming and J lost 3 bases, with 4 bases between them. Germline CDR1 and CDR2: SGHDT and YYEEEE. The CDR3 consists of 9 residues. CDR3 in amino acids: CAGYTEAFF. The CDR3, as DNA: TGTGCCGGCTACACTGAAGCTTTCTTT.

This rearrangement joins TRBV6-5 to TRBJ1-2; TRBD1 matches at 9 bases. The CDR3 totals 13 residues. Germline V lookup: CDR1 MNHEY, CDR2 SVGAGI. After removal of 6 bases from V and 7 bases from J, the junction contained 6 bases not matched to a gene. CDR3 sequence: CASSRDRESGYTF. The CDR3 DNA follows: TGTGCCAGCAGCCGGGACAGGGAGAGTGGCTACACCTTC.

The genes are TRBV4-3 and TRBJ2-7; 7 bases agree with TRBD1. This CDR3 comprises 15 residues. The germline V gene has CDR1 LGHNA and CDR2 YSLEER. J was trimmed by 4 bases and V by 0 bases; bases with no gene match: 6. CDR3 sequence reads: CASSQESRQGYEQYF. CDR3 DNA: TGCGCCAGCAGCCAAGAGTCAAGACAGGGTTACGAGCAGTACTTC.

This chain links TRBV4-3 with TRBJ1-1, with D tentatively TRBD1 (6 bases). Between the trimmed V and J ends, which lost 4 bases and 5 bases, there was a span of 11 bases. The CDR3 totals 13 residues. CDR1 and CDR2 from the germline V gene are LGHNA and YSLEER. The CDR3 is CASSLSGVTEAFF. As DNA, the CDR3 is TGCGCCAGCAGCCTCTCAGGGGTAACTGAAGCTTTCTTT.

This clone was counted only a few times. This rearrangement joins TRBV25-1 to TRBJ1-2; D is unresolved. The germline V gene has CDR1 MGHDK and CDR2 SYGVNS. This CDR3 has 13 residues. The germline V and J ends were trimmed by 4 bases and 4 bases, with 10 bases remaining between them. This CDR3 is CASSVYPLYGYTF. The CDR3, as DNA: TGTGCCAGCAGTGTATACCCCCTCTATGGCTACACCTTC.

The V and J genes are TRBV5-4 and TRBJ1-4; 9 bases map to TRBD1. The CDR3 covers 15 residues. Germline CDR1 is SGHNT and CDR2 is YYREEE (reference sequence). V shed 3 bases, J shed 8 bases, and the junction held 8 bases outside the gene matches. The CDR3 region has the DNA TGTGCCAGCAGCTCAACCGGGACAGGGCAAGAAAAACTGTTTTTT. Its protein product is CASSSTGTGQEKLFF.

CDR3 in DNA: TGTGCCTGGAGTGTAGCGAGGGCCTTCTATAATTCACCCCTCCACTTT. Protein product: CAWSVARAFYNSPLHF. The chain is built from TRBV30 and TRBJ1-6; D gene unclear. V was cut by 0 bases and J by 3 bases, with 12 bases left in between. The CDR3 sequence is 16 residues long. CDR1 is GTSNPN and CDR2 is SVGIG in the germline V gene (reference sequence).

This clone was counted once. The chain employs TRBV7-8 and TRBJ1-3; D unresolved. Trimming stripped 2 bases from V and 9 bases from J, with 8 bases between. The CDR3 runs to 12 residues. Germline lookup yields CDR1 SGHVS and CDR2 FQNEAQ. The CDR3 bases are TGTGCCAGCAGCTTATCGAGTGTCACCATATATTTT. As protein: CASSLSSVTIYF.

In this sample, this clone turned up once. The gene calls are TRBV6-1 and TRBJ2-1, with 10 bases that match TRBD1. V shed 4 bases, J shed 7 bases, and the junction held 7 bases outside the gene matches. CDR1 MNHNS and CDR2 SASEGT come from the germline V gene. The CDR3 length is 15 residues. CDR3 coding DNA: TGTGCCAGCAGTGGGGGGACAGGGGAGGTTAATGAGCAGTTCTTC. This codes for CASSGGTGEVNEQFF.

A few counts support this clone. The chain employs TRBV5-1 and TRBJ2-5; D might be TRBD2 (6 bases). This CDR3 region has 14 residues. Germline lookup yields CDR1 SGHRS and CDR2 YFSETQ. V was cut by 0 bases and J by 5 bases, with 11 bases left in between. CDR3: CASSLEGRSETQYF. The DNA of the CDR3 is TGCGCCAGCAGCTTGGAAGGGAGGAGCGAGACCCAGTACTTC.

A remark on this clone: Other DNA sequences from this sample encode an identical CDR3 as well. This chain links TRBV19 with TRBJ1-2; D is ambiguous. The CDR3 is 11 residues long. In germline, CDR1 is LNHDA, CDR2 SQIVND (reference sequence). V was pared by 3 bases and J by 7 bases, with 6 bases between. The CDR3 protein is CASSIPGGYTF. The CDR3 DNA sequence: TGTGCCAGTAGTATTCCGGGTGGCTACACCTTC.

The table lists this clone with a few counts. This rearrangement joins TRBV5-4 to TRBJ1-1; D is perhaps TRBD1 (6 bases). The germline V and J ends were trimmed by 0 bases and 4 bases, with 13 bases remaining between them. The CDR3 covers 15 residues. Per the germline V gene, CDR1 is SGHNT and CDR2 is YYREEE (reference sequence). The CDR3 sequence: CASSLGPGVGTEAFF. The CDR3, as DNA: TGTGCCAGCAGCTTGGGCCCAGGGGTCGGCACTGAAGCTTTCTTT.

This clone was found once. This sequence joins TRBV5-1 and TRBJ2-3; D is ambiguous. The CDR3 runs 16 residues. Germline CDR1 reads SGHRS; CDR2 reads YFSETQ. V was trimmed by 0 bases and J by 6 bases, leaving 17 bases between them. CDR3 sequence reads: CASSLGISSLRDTQYF. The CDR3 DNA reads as TGCGCCAGCAGCTTGGGTATTAGCTCACTACGGGATACGCAGTATTTT. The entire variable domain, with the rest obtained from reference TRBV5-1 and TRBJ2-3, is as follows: KAGVTQTPRYLIKTRGQQVTLSCSPISGHRSVSWYQQTPGQGLQFLFEYFSETQRNKGNFPGRFSGRQFSNSRSEMNVSTLELGDSALYLCASSLGISSLRDTQYFGPGTRLTVL.

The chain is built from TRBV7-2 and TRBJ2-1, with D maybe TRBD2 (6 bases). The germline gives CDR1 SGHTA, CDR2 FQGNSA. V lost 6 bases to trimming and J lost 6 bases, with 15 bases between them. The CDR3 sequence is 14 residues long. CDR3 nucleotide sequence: TGTGCCAGCAGACGACTAGGGGACGGCAATGAGCAGTTCTTC. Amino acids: CASRRLGDGNEQFF.

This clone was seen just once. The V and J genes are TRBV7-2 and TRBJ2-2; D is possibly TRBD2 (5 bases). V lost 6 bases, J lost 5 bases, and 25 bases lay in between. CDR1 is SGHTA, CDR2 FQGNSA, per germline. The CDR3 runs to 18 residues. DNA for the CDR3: TGTGCCAGCAGGTCCGAACGGAACTGGGAGTCCTGGACCGGGGAGCTGTTTTTT. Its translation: CASRSERNWESWTGELFF.

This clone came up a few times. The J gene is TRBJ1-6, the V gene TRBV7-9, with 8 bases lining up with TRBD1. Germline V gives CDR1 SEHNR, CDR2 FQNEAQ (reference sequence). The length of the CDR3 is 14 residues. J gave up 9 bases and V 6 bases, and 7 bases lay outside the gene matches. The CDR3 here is CASRQTGESSPLHF. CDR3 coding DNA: TGTGCCAGCAGACAGACAGGGGAAAGTTCACCCCTCCACTTT. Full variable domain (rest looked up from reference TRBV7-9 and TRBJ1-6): DTGVSQNPRHKITKRGQNVTFRCDPISEHNRLYWYRQTLGQGPEFLTYFQNEAQLEKSRLLSDRFSAERPKGSFSTLEIQRTEQGDSAMYLCASRQTGESSPLHFGNGTRLTVT.

For the CDR3, the DNA is TGTGCCAGCAGCCCGCGGGACACAGATACGCAGTATTTT. Its translation is CASSPRDTDTQYF. This chain connects TRBV5-4 to TRBJ2-3; maybe TRBD2 (6 bases). The CDR3 contains 13 residues. Trimming shortened V by 4 bases and J by 2 bases, and 8 bases separated the two germline ends. CDR1 is SGHNT and CDR2 is YYREEE in the germline V gene (reference sequence).

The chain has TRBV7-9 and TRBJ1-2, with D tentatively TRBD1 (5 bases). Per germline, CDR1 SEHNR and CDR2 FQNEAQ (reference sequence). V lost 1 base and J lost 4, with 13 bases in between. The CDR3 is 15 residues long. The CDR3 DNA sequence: TGTGCCAGCAGCTTAGGCTGGACACCTTCCTATGGCTACACCTTC. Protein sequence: CASSLGWTPSYGYTF.

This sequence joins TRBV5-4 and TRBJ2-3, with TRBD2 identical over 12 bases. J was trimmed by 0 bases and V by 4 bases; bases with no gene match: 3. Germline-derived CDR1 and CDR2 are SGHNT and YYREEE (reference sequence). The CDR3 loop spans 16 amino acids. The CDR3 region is CASSPGTSGSTDTQYF. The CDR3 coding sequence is TGTGCCAGCAGCCCTGGGACTAGCGGGAGCACAGATACGCAGTATTTT.

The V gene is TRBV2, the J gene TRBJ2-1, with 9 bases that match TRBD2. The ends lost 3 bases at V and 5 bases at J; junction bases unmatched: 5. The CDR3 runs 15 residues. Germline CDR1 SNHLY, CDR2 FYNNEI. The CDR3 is CASSDAGGPHNEQFF. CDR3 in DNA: TGTGCCAGCAGTGACGCGGGGGGGCCTCACAATGAGCAGTTCTTC.

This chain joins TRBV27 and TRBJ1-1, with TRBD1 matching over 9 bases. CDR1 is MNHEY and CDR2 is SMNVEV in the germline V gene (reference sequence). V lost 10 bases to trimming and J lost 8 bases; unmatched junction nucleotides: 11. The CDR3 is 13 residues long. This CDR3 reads CATRSGQGMEAFF. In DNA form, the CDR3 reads TGTGCCACCAGGTCGGGACAGGGAATGGAAGCTTTCTTT.